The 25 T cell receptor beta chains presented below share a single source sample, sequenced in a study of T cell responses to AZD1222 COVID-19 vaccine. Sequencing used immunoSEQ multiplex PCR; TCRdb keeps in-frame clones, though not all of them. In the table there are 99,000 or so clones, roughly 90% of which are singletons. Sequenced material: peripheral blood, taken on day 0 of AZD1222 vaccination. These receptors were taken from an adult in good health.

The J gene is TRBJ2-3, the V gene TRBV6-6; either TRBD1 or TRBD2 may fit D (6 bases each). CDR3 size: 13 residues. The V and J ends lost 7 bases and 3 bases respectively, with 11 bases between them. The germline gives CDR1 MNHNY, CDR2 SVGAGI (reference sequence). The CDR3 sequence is CASNEGGTDTQYF. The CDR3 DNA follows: TGTGCCAGCAACGAGGGGGGTACAGATACGCAGTATTTT.

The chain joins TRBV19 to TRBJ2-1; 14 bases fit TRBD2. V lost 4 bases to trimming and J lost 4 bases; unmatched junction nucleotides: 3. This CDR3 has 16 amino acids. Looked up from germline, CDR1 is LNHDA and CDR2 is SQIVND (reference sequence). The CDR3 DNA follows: TGTGCCAGTAGTACCGGGACTAGCGGGAGTTACAATGAGCAGTTCTTC. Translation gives CASSTGTSGSYNEQFF.

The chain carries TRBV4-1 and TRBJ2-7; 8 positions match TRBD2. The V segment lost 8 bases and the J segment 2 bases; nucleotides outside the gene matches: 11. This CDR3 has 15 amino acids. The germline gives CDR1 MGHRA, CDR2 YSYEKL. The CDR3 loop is CASRKGPGGTYEQYF. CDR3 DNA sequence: TGCGCCAGCCGCAAGGGGCCGGGGGGGACCTACGAGCAGTACTTC.

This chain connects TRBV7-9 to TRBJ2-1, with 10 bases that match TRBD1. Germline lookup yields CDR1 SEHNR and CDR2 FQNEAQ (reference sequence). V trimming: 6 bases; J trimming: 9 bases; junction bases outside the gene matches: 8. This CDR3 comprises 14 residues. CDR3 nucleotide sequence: TGTGCCAGCAGGGGGACAGGGGAGTTCACTGAGCAGTTCTTC. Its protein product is CASRGTGEFTEQFF.

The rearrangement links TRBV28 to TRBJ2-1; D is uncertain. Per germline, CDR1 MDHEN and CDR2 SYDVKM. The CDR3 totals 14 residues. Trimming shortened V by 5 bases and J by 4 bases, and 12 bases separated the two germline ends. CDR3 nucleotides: TGTGCCAGCAGTCCCCGTTGGGGATACAATGAGCAGTTCTTC. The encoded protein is CASSPRWGYNEQFF.

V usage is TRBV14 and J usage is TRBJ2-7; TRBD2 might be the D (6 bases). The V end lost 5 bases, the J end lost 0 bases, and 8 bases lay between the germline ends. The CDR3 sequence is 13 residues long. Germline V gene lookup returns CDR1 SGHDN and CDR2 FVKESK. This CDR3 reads CASSGRDSYEQYF. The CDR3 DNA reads TGTGCCAGCAGCGGGCGGGACTCCTACGAGCAGTACTTC.

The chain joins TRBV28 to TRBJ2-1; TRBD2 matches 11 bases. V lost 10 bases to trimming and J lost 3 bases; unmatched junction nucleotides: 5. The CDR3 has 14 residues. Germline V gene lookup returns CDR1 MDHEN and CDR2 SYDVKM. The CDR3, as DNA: TGTGCCACCCTGACTAGCGGGATCTACAATGAGCAGTTCTTC. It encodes CATLTSGIYNEQFF.

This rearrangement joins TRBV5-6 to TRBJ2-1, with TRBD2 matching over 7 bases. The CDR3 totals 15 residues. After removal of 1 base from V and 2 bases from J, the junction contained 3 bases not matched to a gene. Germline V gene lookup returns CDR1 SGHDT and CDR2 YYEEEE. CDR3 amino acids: CASSLYRGAYNEQFF. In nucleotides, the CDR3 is TGTGCCAGCAGCTTGTATCGGGGGGCCTACAATGAGCAGTTCTTC.

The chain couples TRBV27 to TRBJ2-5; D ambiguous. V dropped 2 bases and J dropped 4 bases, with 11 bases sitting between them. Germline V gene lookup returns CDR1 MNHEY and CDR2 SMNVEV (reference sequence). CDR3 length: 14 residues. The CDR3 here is CASSLTWLRETQYF. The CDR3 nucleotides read TGTGCCAGCAGTTTAACTTGGCTAAGAGAGACCCAGTACTTC.

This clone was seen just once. The CDR3 nucleotides are TGTGCCAGCGGAATTTGGGGGACGGACTTGAGCACTGAAGCTTTCTTT. Amino acid sequence: CASGIWGTDLSTEAFF. The rearrangement joins TRBV5-6 to TRBJ1-1, with a possible D match to TRBD1 (5 bases). V lost 7 bases to trimming and J lost 4 bases, with 23 bases between them. The CDR3 sequence is 16 residues long. Germline V gives CDR1 SGHDT, CDR2 YYEEEE.

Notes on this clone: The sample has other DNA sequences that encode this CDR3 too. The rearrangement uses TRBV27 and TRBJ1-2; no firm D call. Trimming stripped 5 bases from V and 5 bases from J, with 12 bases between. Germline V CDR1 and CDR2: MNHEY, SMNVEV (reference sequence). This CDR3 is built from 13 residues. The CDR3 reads CASSLAGSYGYTF. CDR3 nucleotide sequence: TGTGCCAGCAGTCTGGCGGGGAGTTATGGCTACACCTTC.

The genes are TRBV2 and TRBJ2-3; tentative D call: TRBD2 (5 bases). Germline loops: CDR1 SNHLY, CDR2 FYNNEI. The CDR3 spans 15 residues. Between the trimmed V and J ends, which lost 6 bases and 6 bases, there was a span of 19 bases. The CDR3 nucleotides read TGTGCCAGCAGGGGATCCGGACTCGGTCTGGATACGCAGTATTTT. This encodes CASRGSGLGLDTQYF.

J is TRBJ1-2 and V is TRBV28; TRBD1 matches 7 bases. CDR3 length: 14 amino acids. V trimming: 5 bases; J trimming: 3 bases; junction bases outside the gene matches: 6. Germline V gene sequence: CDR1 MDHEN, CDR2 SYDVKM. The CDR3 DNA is TGTGCCAGCAGTCGAAGCAGGGGGTACTATGGCTACACCTTC. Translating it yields CASSRSRGYYGYTF.

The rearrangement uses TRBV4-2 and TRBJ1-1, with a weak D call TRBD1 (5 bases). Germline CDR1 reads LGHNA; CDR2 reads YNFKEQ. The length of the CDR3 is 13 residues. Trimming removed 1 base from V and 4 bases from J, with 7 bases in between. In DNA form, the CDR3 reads TGTGCCAGCAGCCAAGGGCAGGGCACTGAAGCTTTCTTT. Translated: CASSQGQGTEAFF.

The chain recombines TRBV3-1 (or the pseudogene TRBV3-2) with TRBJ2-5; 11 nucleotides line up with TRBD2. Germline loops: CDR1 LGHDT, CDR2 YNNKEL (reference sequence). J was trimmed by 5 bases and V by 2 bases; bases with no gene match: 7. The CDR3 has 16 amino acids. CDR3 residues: CASSQIPGLAVETQYF. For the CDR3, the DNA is TGTGCCAGCAGCCAAATACCGGGACTAGCGGTCGAGACCCAGTACTTC.

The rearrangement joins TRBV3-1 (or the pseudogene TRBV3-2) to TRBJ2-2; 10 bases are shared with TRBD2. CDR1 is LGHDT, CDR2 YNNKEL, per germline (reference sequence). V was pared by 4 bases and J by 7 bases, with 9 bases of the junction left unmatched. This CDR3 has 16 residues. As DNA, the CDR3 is TGTGCCAGCAGCCCAACGGAGCGGGGGGGCTACGGGGAGCTGTTTTTT. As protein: CASSPTERGGYGELFF.

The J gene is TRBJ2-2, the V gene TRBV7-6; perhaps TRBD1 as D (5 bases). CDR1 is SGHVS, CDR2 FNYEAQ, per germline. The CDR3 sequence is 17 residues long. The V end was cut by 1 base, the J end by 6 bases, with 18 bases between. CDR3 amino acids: CASSLVPGRDDAGELFF. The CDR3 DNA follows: TGTGCCAGCAGCTTAGTCCCAGGCAGGGATGATGCCGGGGAGCTGTTTTTT.

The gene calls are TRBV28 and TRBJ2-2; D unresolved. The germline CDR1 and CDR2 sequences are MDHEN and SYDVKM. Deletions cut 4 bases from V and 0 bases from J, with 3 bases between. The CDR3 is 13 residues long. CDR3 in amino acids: CASSYSNTGELFF. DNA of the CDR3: TGTGCCAGCAGTTACTCGAACACCGGGGAGCTGTTTTTT.

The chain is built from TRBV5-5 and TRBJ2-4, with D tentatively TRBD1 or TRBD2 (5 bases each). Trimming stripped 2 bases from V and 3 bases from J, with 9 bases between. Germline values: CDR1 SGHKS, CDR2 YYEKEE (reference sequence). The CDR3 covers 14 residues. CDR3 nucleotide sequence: TGTGCCAGCAGCTTCGAGGGGCTCAAAAACATTCAGTACTTC. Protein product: CASSFEGLKNIQYF.

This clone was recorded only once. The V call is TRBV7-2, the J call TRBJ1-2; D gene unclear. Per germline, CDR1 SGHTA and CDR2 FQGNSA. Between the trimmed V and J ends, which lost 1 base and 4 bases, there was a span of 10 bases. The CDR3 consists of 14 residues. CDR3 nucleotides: TGTGCCAGCAGCTTAGAGGGAGGCATCTATGGCTACACCTTC. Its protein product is CASSLEGGIYGYTF.

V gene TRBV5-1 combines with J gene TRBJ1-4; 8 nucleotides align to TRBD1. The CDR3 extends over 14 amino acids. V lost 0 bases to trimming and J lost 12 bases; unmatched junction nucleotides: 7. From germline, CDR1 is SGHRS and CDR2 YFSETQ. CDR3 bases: TGCGCCAGCAGCTTGGACCAGGACAGGGTGGAACTGTTTTTT. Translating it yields CASSLDQDRVELFF. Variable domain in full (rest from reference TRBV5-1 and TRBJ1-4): KAGVTQTPRYLIKTRGQQVTLSCSPISGHRSVSWYQQTPGQGLQFLFEYFSETQRNKGNFPGRFSGRQFSNSRSEMNVSTLELGDSALYLCASSLDQDRVELFFGSGTQLSVL.

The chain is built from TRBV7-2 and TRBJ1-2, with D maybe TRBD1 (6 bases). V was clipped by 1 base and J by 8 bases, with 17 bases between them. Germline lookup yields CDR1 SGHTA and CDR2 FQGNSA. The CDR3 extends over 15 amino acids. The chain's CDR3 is CASSLEGTTGRGYTF. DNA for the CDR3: TGTGCCAGCAGCTTAGAAGGGACGACAGGTAGAGGCTACACCTTC. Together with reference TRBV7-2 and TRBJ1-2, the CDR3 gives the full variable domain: GAGVSQSPSNKVTEKGKDVELRCDPISGHTALYWYRQSLGQGLEFLIYFQGNSAPDKSGLPSDRFSAERTGGSVSTLTIQRTQQEDSAVYLCASSLEGTTGRGYTFGSGTRLTVV.

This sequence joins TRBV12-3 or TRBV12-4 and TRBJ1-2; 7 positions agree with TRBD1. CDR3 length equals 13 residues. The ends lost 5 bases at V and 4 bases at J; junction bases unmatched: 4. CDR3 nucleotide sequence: TGTGCCAGCAGTCCGGGACAGCGCTATGGCTACACCTTC. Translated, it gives CASSPGQRYGYTF.

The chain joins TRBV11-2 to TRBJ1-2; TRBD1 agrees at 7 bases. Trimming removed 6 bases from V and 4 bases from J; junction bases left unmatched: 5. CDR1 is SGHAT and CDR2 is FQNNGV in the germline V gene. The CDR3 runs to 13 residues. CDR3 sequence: CASSPTGVYGYTF. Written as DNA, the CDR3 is TGTGCCAGCAGTCCAACAGGGGTCTATGGCTACACCTTC.

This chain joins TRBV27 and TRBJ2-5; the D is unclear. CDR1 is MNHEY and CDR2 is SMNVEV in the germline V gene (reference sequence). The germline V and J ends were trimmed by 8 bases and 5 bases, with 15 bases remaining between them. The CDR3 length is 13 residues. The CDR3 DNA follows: TGTGCCAGCGGATCCTCTACCGTCGAGACCCAGTACTTC. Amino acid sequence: CASGSSTVETQYF.